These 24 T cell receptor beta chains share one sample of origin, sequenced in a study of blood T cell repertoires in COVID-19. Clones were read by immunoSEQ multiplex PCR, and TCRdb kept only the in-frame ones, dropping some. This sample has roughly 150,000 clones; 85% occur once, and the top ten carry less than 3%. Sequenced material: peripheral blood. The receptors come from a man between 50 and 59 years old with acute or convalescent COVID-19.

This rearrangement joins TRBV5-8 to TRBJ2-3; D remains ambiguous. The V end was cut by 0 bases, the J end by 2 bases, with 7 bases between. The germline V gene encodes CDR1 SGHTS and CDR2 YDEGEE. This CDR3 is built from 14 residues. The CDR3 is CASSLAQDTDTQYF. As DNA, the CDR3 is TGTGCCAGCAGCTTGGCCCAGGACACAGATACGCAGTATTTT.

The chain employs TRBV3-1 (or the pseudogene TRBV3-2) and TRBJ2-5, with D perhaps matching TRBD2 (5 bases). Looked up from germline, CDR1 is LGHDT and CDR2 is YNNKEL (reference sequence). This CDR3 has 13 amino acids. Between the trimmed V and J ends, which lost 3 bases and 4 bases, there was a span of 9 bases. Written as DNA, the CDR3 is TGTGCCAGCAGCCAGGGGAGCAGAGAGACCCAGTACTTC. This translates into CASSQGSRETQYF.

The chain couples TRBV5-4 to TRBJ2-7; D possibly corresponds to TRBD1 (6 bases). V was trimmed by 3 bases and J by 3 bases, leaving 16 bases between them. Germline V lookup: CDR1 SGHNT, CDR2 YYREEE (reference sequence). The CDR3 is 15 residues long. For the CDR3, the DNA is TGTGCCAGCAGCTCCCCAGGGGCTCTCCTCTACGAGCAGTACTTC. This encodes CASSSPGALLYEQYF.

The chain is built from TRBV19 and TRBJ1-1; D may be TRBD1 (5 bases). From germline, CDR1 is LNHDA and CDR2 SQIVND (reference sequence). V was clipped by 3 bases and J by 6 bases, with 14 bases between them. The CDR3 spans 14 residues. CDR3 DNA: TGTGCCAGTAGTATCCTCGGGGGGACGGCTGAAGCTTTCTTT. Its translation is CASSILGGTAEAFF.

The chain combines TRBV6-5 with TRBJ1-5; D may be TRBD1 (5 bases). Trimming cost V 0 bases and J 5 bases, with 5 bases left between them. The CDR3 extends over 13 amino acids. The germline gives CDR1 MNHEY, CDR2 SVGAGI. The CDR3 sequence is CASSYSGDQPQHF. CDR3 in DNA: TGTGCCAGCAGTTACTCAGGGGATCAGCCCCAGCATTTT.

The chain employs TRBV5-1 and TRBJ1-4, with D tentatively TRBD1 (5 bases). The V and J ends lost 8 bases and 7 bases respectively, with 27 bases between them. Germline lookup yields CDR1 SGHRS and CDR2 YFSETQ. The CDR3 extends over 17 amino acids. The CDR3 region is CASSPGRSPPGGEKLFF. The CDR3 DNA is TGCGCCAGTTCCCCGGGACGGAGTCCGCCGGGGGGTGAAAAACTGTTTTTT.

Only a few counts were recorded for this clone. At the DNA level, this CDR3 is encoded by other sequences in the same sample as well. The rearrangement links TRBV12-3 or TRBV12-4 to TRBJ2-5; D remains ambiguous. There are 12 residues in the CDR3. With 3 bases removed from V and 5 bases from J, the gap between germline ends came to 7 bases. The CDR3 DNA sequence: TGTGCCAGCAGTTTGGTCGGGGAGACCCAGTACTTC. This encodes CASSLVGETQYF.

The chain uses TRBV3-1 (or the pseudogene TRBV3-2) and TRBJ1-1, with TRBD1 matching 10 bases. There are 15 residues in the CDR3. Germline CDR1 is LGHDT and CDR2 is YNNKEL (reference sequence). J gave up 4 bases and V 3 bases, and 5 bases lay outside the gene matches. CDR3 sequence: CASSQDRGRTTEAFF. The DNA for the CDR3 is TGTGCCAGCAGCCAGGACAGGGGGAGGACCACTGAAGCTTTCTTT.

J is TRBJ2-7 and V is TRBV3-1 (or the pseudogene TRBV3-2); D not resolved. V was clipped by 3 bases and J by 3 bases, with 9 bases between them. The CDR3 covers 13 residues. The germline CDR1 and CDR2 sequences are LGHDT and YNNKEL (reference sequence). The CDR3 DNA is TGTGCCAGCAGCCAGCTATCCTTCTACGAGCAGTACTTC. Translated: CASSQLSFYEQYF.

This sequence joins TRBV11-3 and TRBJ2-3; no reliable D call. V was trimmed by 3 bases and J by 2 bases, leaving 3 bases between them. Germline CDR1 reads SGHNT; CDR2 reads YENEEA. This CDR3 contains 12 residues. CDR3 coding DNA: TGTGCCAGCAGCTTTAACACAGATACGCAGTATTTT. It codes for CASSFNTDTQYF.

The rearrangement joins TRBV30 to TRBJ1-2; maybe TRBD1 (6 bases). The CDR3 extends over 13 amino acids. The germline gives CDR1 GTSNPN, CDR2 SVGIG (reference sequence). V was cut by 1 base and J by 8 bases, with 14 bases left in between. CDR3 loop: CAWSAGGPGGYTF. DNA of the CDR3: TGTGCCTGGAGTGCGGGGGGCCCAGGGGGCTACACCTTC.

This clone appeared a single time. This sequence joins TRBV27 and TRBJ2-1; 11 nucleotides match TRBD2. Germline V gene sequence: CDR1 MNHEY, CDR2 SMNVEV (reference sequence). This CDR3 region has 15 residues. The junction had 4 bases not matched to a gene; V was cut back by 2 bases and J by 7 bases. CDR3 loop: CASSLRLAGLNEQFF. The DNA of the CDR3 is TGTGCCAGCAGTTTAAGACTAGCGGGACTGAATGAGCAGTTCTTC.

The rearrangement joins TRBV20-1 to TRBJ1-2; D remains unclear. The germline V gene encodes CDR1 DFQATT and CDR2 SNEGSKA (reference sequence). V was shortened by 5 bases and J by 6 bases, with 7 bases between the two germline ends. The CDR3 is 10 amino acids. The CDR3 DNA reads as TGCAGTGCTGACTCGGATGGCTACACCTTC. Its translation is CSADSDGYTF.

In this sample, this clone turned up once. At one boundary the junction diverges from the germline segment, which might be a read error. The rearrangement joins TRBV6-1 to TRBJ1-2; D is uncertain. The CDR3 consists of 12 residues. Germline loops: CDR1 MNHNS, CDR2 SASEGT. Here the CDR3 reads CASSEAEGPQAF. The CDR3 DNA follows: TGTGCCAGCAGTGAAGCGGAGGGCCCACAAGCCTTC.

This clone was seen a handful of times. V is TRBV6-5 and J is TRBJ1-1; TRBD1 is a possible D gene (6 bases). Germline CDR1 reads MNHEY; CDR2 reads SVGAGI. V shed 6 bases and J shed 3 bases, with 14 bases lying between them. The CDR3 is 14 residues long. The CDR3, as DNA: TGTGCCAGCAGACGCAGGGGAGGGGACACTGAAGCTTTCTTT. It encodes CASRRRGGDTEAFF.

CDR3 amino acids: CASSKPEGQRGGITQYF. CDR3 bases: TGTGCCAGCAGTAAACCTGAGGGGCAGCGGGGGGGTATCACGCAGTATTTT. The rearrangement joins TRBV25-1 to TRBJ2-3, with 10 nucleotides matching TRBD2. The CDR3 covers 17 residues. Trimming cost V 5 bases and J 9 bases; bases outside gene matches: 17. The germline gives CDR1 MGHDK, CDR2 SYGVNS.

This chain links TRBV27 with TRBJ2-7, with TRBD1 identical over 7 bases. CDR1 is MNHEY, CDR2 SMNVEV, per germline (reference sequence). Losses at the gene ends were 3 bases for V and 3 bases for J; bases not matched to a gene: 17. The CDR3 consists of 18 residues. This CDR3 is CASSFDPRQGTGDYEQYF. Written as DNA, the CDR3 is TGTGCCAGCAGTTTTGACCCTAGACAGGGTACAGGGGACTACGAGCAGTACTTC.

The CDR3 is CASSEGGRAEAFF. In nucleotides, the CDR3 is TGTGCCAGCAGTGAAGGGGGCCGCGCTGAAGCTTTCTTT. The genes are TRBV25-1 and TRBJ1-1, with D possibly matching TRBD1 (6 bases). V lost 2 bases, J lost 6 bases, and 10 bases lay in between. The CDR3 extends over 13 amino acids. The germline gives CDR1 MGHDK, CDR2 SYGVNS.

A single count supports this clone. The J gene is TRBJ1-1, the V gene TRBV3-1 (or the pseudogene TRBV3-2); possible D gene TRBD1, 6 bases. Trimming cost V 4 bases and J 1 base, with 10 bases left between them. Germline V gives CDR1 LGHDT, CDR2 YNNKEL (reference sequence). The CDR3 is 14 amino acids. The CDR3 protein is CASSPGTPNTEAFF. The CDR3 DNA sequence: TGTGCCAGCAGCCCCGGGACACCGAACACTGAAGCTTTCTTT.

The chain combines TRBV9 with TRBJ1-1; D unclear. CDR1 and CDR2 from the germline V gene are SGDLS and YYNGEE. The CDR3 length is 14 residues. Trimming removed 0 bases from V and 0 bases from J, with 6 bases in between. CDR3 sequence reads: CASSVGPLNTEAFF. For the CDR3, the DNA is TGTGCCAGCAGCGTAGGGCCGTTGAACACTGAAGCTTTCTTT. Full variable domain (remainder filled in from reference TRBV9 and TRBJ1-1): DSGVTQTPKHLITATGQRVTLRCSPRSGDLSVYWYQQSLDQGLQFLIQYYNGEERAKGNILERFSAQQFPDLHSELNLSSLELGDSALYFCASSVGPLNTEAFFGQGTRLTVV.

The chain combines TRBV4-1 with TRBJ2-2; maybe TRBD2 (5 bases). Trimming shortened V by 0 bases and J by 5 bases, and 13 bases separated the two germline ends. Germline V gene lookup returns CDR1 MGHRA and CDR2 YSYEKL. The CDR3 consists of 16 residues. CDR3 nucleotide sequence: TGCGCCAGCAGCCAAGATCTTGGAGGTTGGACCGGGGAGCTGTTTTTT. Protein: CASSQDLGGWTGELFF.

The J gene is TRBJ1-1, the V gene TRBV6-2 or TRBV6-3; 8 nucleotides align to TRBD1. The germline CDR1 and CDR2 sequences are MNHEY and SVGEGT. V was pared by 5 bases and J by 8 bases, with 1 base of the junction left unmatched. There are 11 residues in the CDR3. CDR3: CASSQGAEAFF. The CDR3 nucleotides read TGTGCCAGCAGTCAGGGGGCAGAAGCTTTCTTT.

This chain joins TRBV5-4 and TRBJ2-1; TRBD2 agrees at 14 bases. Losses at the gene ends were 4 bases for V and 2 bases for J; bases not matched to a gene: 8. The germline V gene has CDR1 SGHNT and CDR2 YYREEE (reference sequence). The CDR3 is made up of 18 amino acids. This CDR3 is CASSPGTSGSKPYNEQFF. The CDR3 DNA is TGTGCCAGCAGCCCAGGGACTAGCGGGAGTAAGCCCTACAATGAGCAGTTCTTC.

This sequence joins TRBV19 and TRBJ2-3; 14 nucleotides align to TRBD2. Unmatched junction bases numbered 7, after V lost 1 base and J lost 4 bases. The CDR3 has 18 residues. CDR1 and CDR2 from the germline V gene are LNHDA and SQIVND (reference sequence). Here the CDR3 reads CASSIGLAGGNLADTQYF. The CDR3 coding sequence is TGTGCCAGTAGTATAGGACTAGCGGGAGGGAACTTGGCAGATACGCAGTATTTT.